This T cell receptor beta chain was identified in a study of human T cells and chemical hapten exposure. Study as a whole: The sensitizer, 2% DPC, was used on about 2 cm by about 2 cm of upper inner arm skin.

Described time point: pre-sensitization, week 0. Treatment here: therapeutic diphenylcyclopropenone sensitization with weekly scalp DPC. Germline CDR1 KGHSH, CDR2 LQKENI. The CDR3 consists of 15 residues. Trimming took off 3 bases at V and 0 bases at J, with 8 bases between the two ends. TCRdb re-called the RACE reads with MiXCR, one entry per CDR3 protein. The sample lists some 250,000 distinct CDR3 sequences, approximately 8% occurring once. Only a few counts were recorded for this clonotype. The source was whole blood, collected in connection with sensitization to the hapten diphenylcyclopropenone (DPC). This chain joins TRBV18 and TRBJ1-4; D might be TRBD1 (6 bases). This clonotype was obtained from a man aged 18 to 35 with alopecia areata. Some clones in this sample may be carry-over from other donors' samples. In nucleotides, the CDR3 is TGTGCCAGCTCACCGGACAGTTCAACTAATGAAAAACTGTTTTTT. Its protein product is CASSPDSSTNEKLFF.